A selection of T cell receptor beta chains follows, all from one sample in a study of neurological immune-mediated disorders. MiXCR was run by TCRdb on the 5' RACE reads, yielding one entry per CDR3 protein. Of 55,000 to 70,000 distinct CDR3 sequences listed, roughly 10% are singletons. The sample comprised PBMCs. These receptors were collected from a male donor with HTLV-1-associated myelopathy (HAM/TSP). Both conserved end residues are part of each CDR3. The order of the fields is J gene, clone size, V gene, D gene, CDR3 protein, CDR3 DNA. D genes are given only for firm matches. Clone size is shown for a subset of rows, as once, few, many or a class of expanded clone.

J gene: TRBJ1-5
clone size: many
V gene: TRBV6-5
D gene: .
CDR3 protein: CASSPGTRNQPQHF
CDR3 DNA: TGTGCCAGCAGCCCCGGGACAAGAAATCAGCCCCAGCATTTT

J gene: TRBJ2-1
clone size: many
V gene: TRBV10-3
D gene: TRBD2
CDR3 protein: CAISAIPIAGGPRAEQFF
CDR3 DNA: TGTGCCATCAGTGCAATACCCATAGCGGGGGGGCCGAGGGCTGAGCAGTTCTTC

J gene: TRBJ2-2
clone size: many
V gene: TRBV5-1
D gene: TRBD2
CDR3 protein: CASSFGGSTGELFF
CDR3 DNA: TGCGCCAGCAGCTTCGGGGGGAGCACCGGGGAGCTGTTTTTT

J gene: TRBJ2-1
clone size: many
V gene: TRBV14
D gene: .
CDR3 protein: CASSRRLSGLFNNEQFF
CDR3 DNA: TGTGCCAGCAGCCGAAGATTATCGGGACTGTTCAACAATGAGCAGTTCTTC

J gene: TRBJ1-1
clone size: many
V gene: TRBV20-1
D gene: .
CDR3 protein: CSARRDPNTEAFF
CDR3 DNA: TGCAGTGCTAGACGGGACCCGAACACTGAAGCTTTCTTT

J gene: TRBJ2-5
clone size: many
V gene: TRBV7-9
D gene: .
CDR3 protein: CASSSGAGRQETQYF
CDR3 DNA: TGTGCCAGCAGTTCCGGGGCGGGACGGCAAGAGACCCAGTACTTC

J gene: TRBJ2-3
clone size: many
V gene: TRBV12-3/TRBV12-4
D gene: .
CDR3 protein: CATRRVDTQYF
CDR3 DNA: TGTGCCACTAGACGGGTAGATACGCAGTATTTT

J gene: TRBJ2-7
clone size: many
V gene: TRBV20-1
D gene: TRBD1
CDR3 protein: CSARDSDRGLYEQYF
CDR3 DNA: TGCAGTGCTAGAGATTCCGACAGGGGGCTCTACGAGCAGTACTTC

J gene: TRBJ1-2
clone size: few
V gene: TRBV20-1
D gene: .
CDR3 protein: CSAPKAGYNYGYTF
CDR3 DNA: TGCAGTGCCCCGAAGGCGGGGTATAACTATGGCTACACCTTC

J gene: TRBJ2-5
clone size: many
V gene: TRBV5-1
D gene: .
CDR3 protein: CASSLKGLQETQYF
CDR3 DNA: TGCGCCAGCAGCTTGAAGGGCTTGCAAGAGACCCAGTACTTC

J gene: TRBJ2-5
clone size: many
V gene: TRBV5-1
D gene: .
CDR3 protein: CASSLVGRDQETQYF
CDR3 DNA: TGCGCCAGCAGCTTGGTAGGGCGAGACCAAGAGACCCAGTACTTC

J gene: TRBJ1-1
clone size: many
V gene: TRBV25-1
D gene: .
CDR3 protein: CASTRSDWSKAFF
CDR3 DNA: TGTGCCAGCACCCGAAGCGACTGGAGCAAAGCTTTCTTT

J gene: TRBJ1-5
clone size: many
V gene: TRBV6-6
D gene: .
CDR3 protein: CATNPGANYQPQHF
CDR3 DNA: TGTGCCACGAACCCGGGGGCTAACTATCAGCCCCAGCATTTT

J gene: TRBJ2-5
clone size: many
V gene: TRBV7-2
D gene: .
CDR3 protein: CASSYQGSQETQYF
CDR3 DNA: TGTGCCAGCAGCTACCAGGGGAGCCAAGAGACCCAGTACTTC

J gene: TRBJ2-7
clone size: many
V gene: TRBV5-5
D gene: .
CDR3 protein: CASSRPSSYEQYF
CDR3 DNA: TGTGCCAGCAGCCGGCCGAGCTCCTACGAGCAGTACTTC

J gene: TRBJ2-3
clone size: many
V gene: TRBV5-1
D gene: .
CDR3 protein: CASSFSTGRGTDTQYF
CDR3 DNA: TGCGCCAGCAGCTTTAGCACAGGCCGGGGCACAGATACGCAGTATTTT

J gene: TRBJ2-4
clone size: many
V gene: TRBV5-1
D gene: TRBD2
CDR3 protein: CASTPLAGENIQYF
CDR3 DNA: TGCGCCAGCACCCCGTTAGCGGGGGAAAACATTCAGTACTTC

J gene: TRBJ1-3
clone size: many
V gene: TRBV5-1
D gene: .
CDR3 protein: CASSDPRESERNTIYF
CDR3 DNA: TGCGCCAGCAGTGATCCGCGGGAGAGTGAACGAAACACCATATATTTT

J gene: TRBJ2-1
clone size: few
V gene: TRBV5-1
D gene: TRBD2
CDR3 protein: CASSYYGRGTSGRTPYNELFF
CDR3 DNA: TGCGCCAGCAGCTACTATGGACGAGGTACTAGCGGCCGGACTCCTTACAATGAGCTGTTCTTC

J gene: TRBJ2-5
clone size: many
V gene: TRBV12-3/TRBV12-4
D gene: .
CDR3 protein: CASSPHRERETQYF
CDR3 DNA: TGTGCCAGCAGTCCCCACAGGGAACGAGAGACCCAGTACTTC

J gene: TRBJ2-2
clone size: many
V gene: TRBV11-3
D gene: .
CDR3 protein: CASSVDGTPVSELFF
CDR3 DNA: TGTGCCAGCAGCGTCGACGGGACTCCGGTTTCGGAGCTGTTTTTT

J gene: TRBJ2-7
clone size: many
V gene: TRBV7-2
D gene: .
CDR3 protein: CASSLASYSYEQYF
CDR3 DNA: TGTGCCAGCAGCTTAGCGTCCTACTCCTACGAGCAGTACTTC

J gene: TRBJ1-3
clone size: many
V gene: TRBV6-5
D gene: .
CDR3 protein: CASDNATVAPSGNTIYF
CDR3 DNA: TGTGCCAGCGATAACGCTACAGTCGCCCCCTCTGGAAACACCATATATTTT

J gene: TRBJ1-1
clone size: many
V gene: TRBV6-2/TRBV6-3
D gene: .
CDR3 protein: CASSDTGIEAFF
CDR3 DNA: TGTGCCAGCAGCGACACAGGAATAGAAGCTTTCTTT

J gene: TRBJ2-2
clone size: many
V gene: TRBV11-2
D gene: TRBD2
CDR3 protein: CASSPLSGGTGELFF
CDR3 DNA: TGTGCCAGCAGCCCCCTAAGCGGGGGCACCGGGGAGCTGTTTTTT

J gene: TRBJ1-1
clone size: many
V gene: TRBV6-5
D gene: .
CDR3 protein: CASRGAEAFF
CDR3 DNA: TGTGCCAGCAGGGGCGCTGAAGCTTTCTTT

J gene: TRBJ2-3
clone size: .
V gene: TRBV10-3
D gene: TRBD2
CDR3 protein: CAISLTSGDTDTQYF
CDR3 DNA: TGTGCCATCAGCCTGACTAGCGGGGACACAGATACGCAGTATTTT

J gene: TRBJ2-3
clone size: many
V gene: TRBV20-1
D gene: .
CDR3 protein: CSARGATVRDTQYF
CDR3 DNA: TGCAGTGCTAGAGGGGCGACGGTCCGAGATACGCAGTATTTT

J gene: TRBJ1-1
clone size: few
V gene: TRBV30
D gene: .
CDR3 protein: CAWSTTGRGNTEAFF
CDR3 DNA: TGTGCCTGGAGTACCACAGGGCGGGGGAACACTGAAGCTTTCTTT

J gene: TRBJ1-1
clone size: many
V gene: TRBV18
D gene: .
CDR3 protein: CASSLRRVRNTEAFF
CDR3 DNA: TGTGCCAGCTCACTAAGAAGGGTCAGGAACACTGAAGCTTTCTTT

J gene: TRBJ2-5
clone size: .
V gene: TRBV5-1
D gene: .
CDR3 protein: CASGPQTGFHTQYF
CDR3 DNA: TGCGCCAGCGGACCACAAACAGGGTTTCATACCCAGTACTTC

J gene: TRBJ1-1
clone size: many
V gene: TRBV7-9
D gene: TRBD1
CDR3 protein: CASSIPQGPNTEAFF
CDR3 DNA: TGTGCCAGCAGCATACCACAGGGGCCGAACACTGAAGCTTTCTTT

J gene: TRBJ1-1
clone size: many
V gene: TRBV18
D gene: .
CDR3 protein: CASSPSETGAEAFF
CDR3 DNA: TGTGCCAGCTCACCCTCTGAAACCGGGGCTGAAGCTTTCTTT

J gene: TRBJ2-2
clone size: many
V gene: TRBV27
D gene: TRBD1
CDR3 protein: CASSQDRVNTGELFF
CDR3 DNA: TGTGCCAGCAGTCAAGACAGGGTGAACACCGGGGAGCTGTTTTTT

J gene: TRBJ2-7
clone size: many
V gene: TRBV11-2
D gene: TRBD1
CDR3 protein: CASSPLLGQGIEQYF
CDR3 DNA: TGTGCCAGCAGCCCACTTTTAGGACAGGGCATCGAGCAGTACTTC

J gene: TRBJ2-5
clone size: many
V gene: TRBV5-1
D gene: TRBD1
CDR3 protein: CASRLDRGGRQETQYF
CDR3 DNA: TGCGCCAGCAGATTGGACAGGGGGGGGAGGCAAGAGACCCAGTACTTC

J gene: TRBJ2-4
clone size: many
V gene: TRBV6-1
D gene: .
CDR3 protein: CASSENIQYF
CDR3 DNA: TGTGCCAGCAGTGAAAACATTCAGTACTTC

J gene: TRBJ1-6
clone size: many
V gene: TRBV5-1
D gene: TRBD1
CDR3 protein: CASSPTTGDNSPLHF
CDR3 DNA: TGCGCCAGCAGCCCCACGACAGGGGACAATTCACCCCTCCACTTT

J gene: TRBJ2-7
clone size: many
V gene: TRBV12-3/TRBV12-4
D gene: TRBD1
CDR3 protein: CASSLSPGQNYEQYF
CDR3 DNA: TGTGCCAGCAGTTTATCTCCGGGACAGAACTACGAGCAGTACTTC

J gene: TRBJ1-1
clone size: .
V gene: TRBV7-6
D gene: .
CDR3 protein: CASSLGTEAFF
CDR3 DNA: TGTGCCAGCAGCTTAGGGACTGAAGCTTTCTTT

J gene: TRBJ1-2
clone size: .
V gene: TRBV7-2
D gene: .
CDR3 protein: CANSFGGEGYGYTF
CDR3 DNA: TGTGCCAACAGCTTCGGGGGCGAAGGCTATGGCTACACCTTC

J gene: TRBJ1-6
clone size: many
V gene: TRBV18
D gene: TRBD1
CDR3 protein: CASSPVQGNSPLHF
CDR3 DNA: TGTGCCAGCTCACCTGTACAGGGGAATTCACCCCTCCACTTT

J gene: TRBJ2-6
clone size: many
V gene: TRBV28
D gene: .
CDR3 protein: CASSSGDPGANVLTF
CDR3 DNA: TGTGCCAGCAGTTCGGGGGACCCTGGGGCCAACGTCCTGACTTTC

J gene: TRBJ1-6
clone size: many
V gene: TRBV28
D gene: .
CDR3 protein: CASSLSQFSNSPLHF
CDR3 DNA: TGTGCCAGCAGTTTATCGCAGTTTTCTAATTCACCCCTCCACTTT

J gene: TRBJ2-2
clone size: many
V gene: TRBV7-2
D gene: .
CDR3 protein: CASSPSLGRNTGELFF
CDR3 DNA: TGTGCCAGCAGCCCTTCTCTGGGTCGGAACACCGGGGAGCTGTTTTTT

J gene: TRBJ2-4
clone size: many
V gene: TRBV7-2
D gene: .
CDR3 protein: CASSPVGGAMTKNIQYF
CDR3 DNA: TGTGCCAGCAGCCCGGTTGGCGGGGCGATGACTAAAAACATTCAGTACTTC

J gene: TRBJ2-1
clone size: .
V gene: TRBV7-2
D gene: .
CDR3 protein: CASSLVRTNNEQFF
CDR3 DNA: TGTGCCAGCAGCTTAGTACGGACGAACAATGAGCAGTTCTTC

J gene: TRBJ1-1
clone size: many
V gene: TRBV20-1
D gene: .
CDR3 protein: CSARDRANTEAFF
CDR3 DNA: TGCAGTGCTAGAGATCGGGCGAACACTGAAGCTTTCTTT

J gene: TRBJ1-2
clone size: many
V gene: TRBV5-4
D gene: .
CDR3 protein: CASSSGASYGYTF
CDR3 DNA: TGTGCCAGCAGTTCAGGGGCCAGCTATGGCTACACCTTC

J gene: TRBJ2-7
clone size: many
V gene: TRBV29-1
D gene: TRBD1
CDR3 protein: CSVARTTGGEQYF
CDR3 DNA: TGCAGCGTGGCCCGCACGACAGGGGGGGAGCAGTACTTC

J gene: TRBJ1-2
clone size: many
V gene: TRBV7-9
D gene: TRBD1
CDR3 protein: CASSSPGQNLVRYGYTF
CDR3 DNA: TGTGCCAGCAGCTCTCCGGGACAGAACCTAGTAAGATATGGCTACACCTTC

J gene: TRBJ1-5
clone size: many
V gene: TRBV27
D gene: .
CDR3 protein: CASRLAGLNQPQHF
CDR3 DNA: TGTGCCAGCAGGCTTGCCGGGTTAAATCAGCCCCAGCATTTT